The 28 T cell receptor beta chains below were found in one sample sequenced in a study of T cell repertoires in cytomegalovirus infection. In TCRdb, the reads were re-called with MiXCR into one record per CDR3 protein. This sample has about 400,000 distinct CDR3 sequences; about a sixth occur once, and the top ten carry approximately 10%. Sequenced input: PBMCs. These TCRs come from a human donor in good health (CMV status not recorded). Some clones in this sample may be carry-over from other donors' samples.

Details on this clonotype: Relative to the germline gene, one junction end is altered; a read error may explain this. V usage is TRBV20-1 and J usage is TRBJ2-1, with D possibly being TRBD1 (6 bases). CDR3 size: 15 residues. Germline V lookup: CDR1 DFQATT, CDR2 SNEGSKA (reference sequence). This CDR3 reads CIARDLRGFVNEQFF. The DNA of the CDR3 is TGCATTGCTAGAGATCTAAGGGGGTTTGTCAATGAGCAGTTCTTC.

There are many counts of this clonotype. This chain links TRBV7-2 with TRBJ2-1; D ambiguous. The CDR3 is 13 amino acids. V lost 2 bases and J 8 bases, leaving 10 bases between the germline ends. Germline V gene data show CDR1 as SGHTA and CDR2 as FQGNSA. The CDR3 sequence: CASSLIVLYEQFF. The CDR3 bases are TGTGCCAGCAGCTTAATTGTTCTCTATGAGCAGTTCTTC. The variable domain in full, with the rest retrieved from reference TRBV7-2 and TRBJ2-1, is GAGVSQSPSNKVTEKGKDVELRCDPISGHTALYWYRQSLGQGLEFLIYFQGNSAPDKSGLPSDRFSAERTGGSVSTLTIQRTQQEDSAVYLCASSLIVLYEQFFGPGTRLTVL.

This clonotype was detected ten times or more. The chain uses TRBV7-2 and TRBJ2-2; D might be TRBD2 (5 bases). Trimming left V 1 base short and J 4 bases short, with 16 bases between. The CDR3 is made up of 17 amino acids. In germline, CDR1 is SGHTA, CDR2 FQGNSA. CDR3 protein: CASSLDPGSAITGELFF. CDR3 coding DNA: TGTGCCAGCAGCTTAGATCCGGGAAGTGCTATCACCGGGGAGCTGTTTTTT. Drawing the rest from reference TRBV7-2 and TRBJ2-2, the complete variable domain is GAGVSQSPSNKVTEKGKDVELRCDPISGHTALYWYRQSLGQGLEFLIYFQGNSAPDKSGLPSDRFSAERTGGSVSTLTIQRTQQEDSAVYLCASSLDPGSAITGELFFGEGSRLTVL.

This clonotype was observed a few times. J is TRBJ1-2 and V is TRBV7-2, with D maybe TRBD1 (5 bases). V dropped 4 bases and J dropped 7 bases, with 13 bases sitting between them. The V gene's germline CDR1 is SGHTA and CDR2 FQGNSA. The CDR3 runs to 13 residues. Here the CDR3 DNA reads TGTGCCAGCAGCTCCTATCAGGGATCTGGCTACACCTTC. This codes for CASSSYQGSGYTF.

The CDR3 loop reads CASGTGTDGEQFF. In DNA, the CDR3 is TGTGCTAGTGGTACCGGGACAGACGGTGAGCAGTTCTTC. The chain is built from TRBV12-5 and TRBJ2-1; 7 positions match TRBD1. The CDR3 is 13 residues long. Trimming removed 5 bases from V and 9 bases from J; junction bases left unmatched: 7. Germline V lookup: CDR1 LGHNT, CDR2 FRNRAP. Supplemented by reference TRBV12-5 and TRBJ2-1, the full variable domain reads DARVTQTPRHKVTEMGQEVTMRCQPILGHNTVFWYRQTMMQGLELLAYFRNRAPLDDSGMPKDRFSAEMPDATLATLKIQPSEPRDSAVYFCASGTGTDGEQFFGPGTRLTVL.

This chain links TRBV12-3 or TRBV12-4 with TRBJ1-5; the match to TRBD1 covers 7 bases. The V segment lost 6 bases and the J segment 0 bases; nucleotides outside the gene matches: 14. This CDR3 is built from 18 residues. CDR3 in DNA: TGTGCCAGCAGCCCTTCAGGGGGAGACCTCTATAGCAATCAGCCCCAGCATTTT. It translates to CASSPSGGDLYSNQPQHF.

At least ten counts were recorded for this clonotype. J is TRBJ2-7 and V is TRBV7-8; 12 bases are a match to TRBD2. The CDR3 spans 14 residues. V was clipped by 3 bases and J by 5 bases; unmatched bases: 2. CDR1 is SGHVS and CDR2 is FQNEAQ in the germline V gene. The CDR3 region has the DNA TGTGCCAGCAGCTTCGGACTAGCGGGGAACGAGCAGTACTTC. Translation: CASSFGLAGNEQYF. The full variable domain, in which reference TRBV7-8 and TRBJ2-7 provide the parts outside the CDR3, is GAGVSQSPRYKVAKRGQDVALRCDPISGHVSLFWYQQALGQGPEFLTYFQNEAQLDKSGLPSDRFFAERPEGSVSTLKIQRTQQEDSAVYLCASSFGLAGNEQYFGPGTRLTVT.

V gene TRBV7-9 combines with J gene TRBJ2-7, with D unresolved. The CDR3 spans 12 residues. CDR1 and CDR2 from the germline V gene are SEHNR and FQNEAQ (reference sequence). Trimming cost V 5 bases and J 5 bases, with 10 bases left between them. This CDR3 is CASSPRGDEQYF. The DNA for the CDR3 is TGTGCCAGCAGCCCCCGTGGGGACGAGCAGTACTTC. The full variable domain, completed using reference TRBV7-9 and TRBJ2-7, is DTGVSQNPRHKITKRGQNVTFRCDPISEHNRLYWYRQTLGQGPEFLTYFQNEAQLEKSRLLSDRFSAERPKGSFSTLEIQRTEQGDSAMYLCASSPRGDEQYFGPGTRLTVT.

This clonotype was detected a few times. This chain joins TRBV12-3 or TRBV12-4 and TRBJ2-7; tentatively, D is TRBD2 (5 bases). The V end lost 6 bases, the J end lost 7 bases, and 16 bases lay between the germline ends. The CDR3 has 13 residues. The CDR3 nucleotides are TGTGCCAGCAGCCCGGGAAGGTACGGAGAGCAGTACTTC. This encodes CASSPGRYGEQYF.

This clonotype was detected only a few times. This chain connects TRBV20-1 to TRBJ1-1; TRBD1 matches 7 bases. The CDR3 spans 14 residues. Unmatched junction bases numbered 1, after V lost 0 bases and J lost 0 bases. Germline CDR1 and CDR2: DFQATT and SNEGSKA (reference sequence). CDR3 in DNA: TGCAGTGCTAGAGATGGGACAGTGAACACTGAAGCTTTCTTT. Translated: CSARDGTVNTEAFF.

The rearrangement joins TRBV2 to TRBJ2-2; D possibly corresponds to TRBD1 (6 bases). The CDR3 extends over 15 amino acids. Trimming took 4 bases from V and 10 from J, leaving 19 bases between them. Germline CDR1 is SNHLY and CDR2 is FYNNEI. CDR3 bases: TGTGCCAGCAGTGTCCGGGACAAAACCCATGTGGAGCTGTTTTTT. It encodes CASSVRDKTHVELFF.

This chain joins TRBV11-2 and TRBJ2-3, with 7 positions matching TRBD2. V shed 5 bases, J shed 4 bases, and the junction held 12 bases outside the gene matches. The germline gives CDR1 SGHAT, CDR2 FQNNGV. This CDR3 comprises 16 residues. CDR3 protein: CASSVTGGAGADTQYF. As DNA, the CDR3 is TGTGCCAGCAGCGTCACTGGCGGGGCGGGGGCAGATACGCAGTATTTT. The whole variable domain, remainder taken from reference TRBV11-2 and TRBJ2-3, is EAGVAQSPRYKIIEKRQSVAFWCNPISGHATLYWYQQILGQGPKLLIQFQNNGVVDDSQLPKDRFSAERLKGVDSTLKIQPAKLEDSAVYLCASSVTGGAGADTQYFGPGTRLTVL.

V and J are TRBV18 and TRBJ2-7; 8 nucleotides align to TRBD1. Germline V CDR1 and CDR2: KGHSH, LQKENI. With V trimmed by 2 bases and J by 4 bases, 10 bases remained unmatched. This CDR3 comprises 16 residues. This CDR3 reads CASSPRATGERYEQYF. The DNA for the CDR3 is TGTGCCAGCTCACCAAGGGCGACAGGGGAACGATACGAGCAGTACTTC. Based on the CDR3 plus reference TRBV18 and TRBJ2-7, the full variable domain is NAGVMQNPRHLVRRRGQEARLRCSPMKGHSHVYWYRQLPEEGLKFMVYLQKENIIDESGMPKERFSAEFPKEGPSILRIQQVVRGDSAAYFCASSPRATGERYEQYFGPGTRLTVT.

This clonotype was counted only a few times. The genes are TRBV12-5 and TRBJ2-1; D gene uncertain. V dropped 1 base and J dropped 7 bases, with 8 bases sitting between them. There are 13 residues in the CDR3. Germline V CDR1 and CDR2: LGHNT, FRNRAP. CDR3 DNA sequence: TGTGCTAGTGGTTTGGCCACAGAGAATGAGCAGTTCTTC. Translated, it gives CASGLATENEQFF.

This clonotype has a handful of counts. The chain couples TRBV19 to TRBJ1-3; no clear D gene. Between the trimmed V and J ends, which lost 8 bases and 0 bases, there was a span of 17 bases. CDR1 and CDR2 from the germline V gene are LNHDA and SQIVND (reference sequence). CDR3 length: 16 amino acids. The CDR3 region is CASHHSTPDSGNTIYF. The DNA of the CDR3 is TGTGCCAGTCACCACTCAACACCCGACTCTGGAAACACCATATATTTT.

This clonotype turned up a few times. This rearrangement joins TRBV19 to TRBJ1-1; D not resolved. V lost 2 bases and J 1 base, leaving 11 bases between the germline ends. Looked up from germline, CDR1 is LNHDA and CDR2 is SQIVND (reference sequence). This CDR3 region has 15 residues. The CDR3 here is CASSIIGQENTEAFF. The DNA of the CDR3 is TGTGCCAGTAGTATAATAGGGCAGGAGAACACTGAAGCTTTCTTT. The full variable domain, in which reference TRBV19 and TRBJ1-1 provide the parts outside the CDR3, is DGGITQSPKYLFRKEGQNVTLSCEQNLNHDAMYWYRQDPGQGLRLIYYSQIVNDFQKGDIAEGYSVSREKKESFPLTVTSAQKNPTAFYLCASSIIGQENTEAFFGQGTRLTVV.

V and J are TRBV27 and TRBJ2-1; D perhaps matches TRBD1 (9 bases). The length of the CDR3 is 16 residues. Trimming shortened V by 5 bases and J by 10 bases, and 24 bases separated the two germline ends. Germline V gives CDR1 MNHEY, CDR2 SMNVEV (reference sequence). The CDR3: CASSPGGTGRLAEQFF. The CDR3 bases are TGTGCCAGCAGTCCGGGAGGGACAGGGAGACTAGCGGAGCAGTTCTTC.

This clonotype was seen more than once but under ten times. The CDR3 DNA follows: TGTGCCGGAACCCGGGGCAACGGGGAGCTGTTTTTT. It is translated as CAGTRGNGELFF. The V gene is TRBV7-9, the J gene TRBJ2-2; D possibly uses TRBD1 or TRBD2 (5 bases each). V lost 11 bases and J lost 7, with 14 bases in between. CDR1 is SEHNR, CDR2 FQNEAQ, per germline (reference sequence). The CDR3 contains 12 residues.

This clonotype was counted between two and nine times. The chain couples TRBV4-2 to TRBJ1-4; no clear D. Germline values: CDR1 LGHNA, CDR2 YNFKEQ. V shed 2 bases and J shed 5 bases, with 15 bases lying between them. The CDR3 covers 16 residues. In DNA, the CDR3 is TGTGCCAGCAGCCAAAAGTACGTCAGCGAGAATGAAAAACTGTTTTTT. This sequence encodes CASSQKYVSENEKLFF.

The table lists this clonotype with a few counts. CDR3 protein: CASSLEAGEYNEQFF. The CDR3 coding sequence is TGTGCCAGCAGCTTAGAGGCGGGGGAATACAATGAGCAGTTCTTC. This sequence joins TRBV7-9 and TRBJ2-1; 7 bases match TRBD2. The CDR3 loop spans 15 amino acids. Germline CDR1 reads SEHNR; CDR2 reads FQNEAQ (reference sequence). Unmatched junction bases numbered 4, after V lost 1 base and J lost 4 bases.

This clonotype was detected many times. This chain connects TRBV6-5 to TRBJ1-1; TRBD1 agrees at 7 bases. Trimming took 6 bases from V and 0 from J; bases not matched to a gene: 4. There are 14 residues in the CDR3. Per germline, CDR1 MNHEY and CDR2 SVGAGI. CDR3 DNA sequence: TGTGCCAGCAGACTAGACAGGGTGAACACTGAAGCTTTCTTT. Translated, it gives CASRLDRVNTEAFF.

This rearrangement joins TRBV2 to TRBJ1-1; D is uncertain. V was clipped by 4 bases and J by 0 bases, with 6 bases between them. The CDR3 loop spans 13 amino acids. CDR1 is SNHLY and CDR2 is FYNNEI in the germline V gene. In DNA form, the CDR3 reads TGTGCCAGCAGTGGAGCGATGAACACTGAAGCTTTCTTT. Its translation: CASSGAMNTEAFF. Supplemented by reference TRBV2 and TRBJ1-1, the full variable domain reads EPEVTQTPSHQVTQMGQEVILRCVPISNHLYFYWYRQILGQKVEFLVSFYNNEISEKSEIFDDQFSVERPDGSNFTLKIRSTKLEDSAMYFCASSGAMNTEAFFGQGTRLTVV.

The chain joins TRBV3-1 to TRBJ2-7; 10 nucleotides line up with TRBD2. J gave up 2 bases and V 0 bases, and 4 bases lay outside the gene matches. The germline gives CDR1 LGHDT, CDR2 YNNKEL (reference sequence). The CDR3 length is 16 residues. In DNA, the CDR3 is TGTGCCAGCAGCCAAGACGCGAGCGGGAGGGCCTACGAGCAGTACTTC. Translated, it gives CASSQDASGRAYEQYF.

This clonotype was detected many times. The chain carries TRBV7-2 and TRBJ2-5; D unclear. Germline loops: CDR1 SGHTA, CDR2 FQGNSA. The CDR3 is made up of 14 amino acids. V was clipped by 5 bases and J by 0 bases, with 10 bases between them. The CDR3 region is CASSHRKYQETQYF. In DNA form, the CDR3 reads TGTGCCAGCAGCCACCGGAAGTACCAAGAGACCCAGTACTTC.

This clonotype was detected once. This chain uses TRBV11-2 with TRBJ2-1; 8 nucleotides line up with TRBD2. CDR1 is SGHAT, CDR2 FQNNGV, per germline. Unmatched junction bases numbered 10, after V lost 5 bases and J lost 4 bases. The CDR3 has 16 residues. This chain's CDR3 is CASSARGLAGYNEQFF. The CDR3 bases are TGTGCCAGCAGCGCCCGCGGATTAGCGGGATACAATGAGCAGTTCTTC. The full variable domain, completed using reference TRBV11-2 and TRBJ2-1, is EAGVAQSPRYKIIEKRQSVAFWCNPISGHATLYWYQQILGQGPKLLIQFQNNGVVDDSQLPKDRFSAERLKGVDSTLKIQPAKLEDSAVYLCASSARGLAGYNEQFFGPGTRLTVL.

The rearrangement links TRBV7-9 to TRBJ1-2, with 7 bases lining up with TRBD1. Germline V gene lookup returns CDR1 SEHNR and CDR2 FQNEAQ (reference sequence). V lost 7 bases to trimming and J lost 4 bases; unmatched junction nucleotides: 12. The CDR3 consists of 15 residues. For the CDR3, the DNA is TGTGCCAGCACCTTCGGGACAGCCGGTGGCTATGGCTACACCTTC. Translation gives CASTFGTAGGYGYTF.

The genes are TRBV20-1 and TRBJ1-1, with D possibly matching TRBD1 (5 bases). The CDR3 loop spans 13 amino acids. Trimming left V 3 bases short and J 3 bases short, with 11 bases between. Germline V gene sequence: CDR1 DFQATT, CDR2 SNEGSKA (reference sequence). In DNA, the CDR3 is TGCAGTGCTAGTGCAGGGCCTGACACTGAAGCTTTCTTT. Amino acids: CSASAGPDTEAFF.

This chain joins TRBV7-6 and TRBJ2-5, with D perhaps TRBD1 or TRBD2 (6 bases each). Trimming removed 5 bases at V and 4 bases at J, with 8 bases between. The length of the CDR3 is 12 residues. CDR1 and CDR2 (germline): SGHVS, FNYEAQ. The CDR3 DNA reads TGTGCCAGCAGCCCGGGGGCAGAGACCCAGTACTTC. It translates to CASSPGAETQYF.